One sample yielded the 27 T cell receptor beta chains listed below, sequenced in a study of naive and memory T cell subsets. Treatment reported: skin biopsy from PPD injection site in Mantoux-positive individual. TCR cDNA received a 3' ligated oligonucleotide that carried a UMI. Ligated cDNA underwent four rounds of PCR with nested alpha and beta constant region primers and SP2. From the UMI-ligation and nested PCR reads, TCRdb called clonotypes with MiXCR, one entry per CDR3 protein. The table includes around 37,000 distinct CDR3 sequences, more than 9.5% detected once. The sample was skin, taken from a tuberculin skin test site. The receptor set was obtained from an adult in good health.

The chain links TRBV11-2 to TRBJ1-1; D remains ambiguous. The CDR3 has 12 residues. Trimming left V 5 bases short and J 7 bases short, with 11 bases between. CDR1 and CDR2 (germline): SGHAT, FQNNGV. CDR3 sequence (DNA): TGTGCCAGCAGCCCCCGCATCGGTGAAGCTTTCTTT. This gives the protein CASSPRIGEAFF. Using reference TRBV11-2 and TRBJ1-1 for the parts outside the CDR3, the full variable domain is EAGVAQSPRYKIIEKRQSVAFWCNPISGHATLYWYQQILGQGPKLLIQFQNNGVVDDSQLPKDRFSAERLKGVDSTLKIQPAKLEDSAVYLCASSPRIGEAFFGQGTRLTVV.

This clonotype has ten or more counts. This chain uses TRBV20-1 with TRBJ2-5; D remains unclear. There are 14 residues in the CDR3. V lost 1 base and J lost 4, with 13 bases in between. CDR1 is DFQATT and CDR2 is SNEGSKA in the germline V gene (reference sequence). Here the CDR3 reads CSARGMAVSETQYF. CDR3 bases: TGCAGTGCTAGAGGCATGGCCGTTTCAGAGACCCAGTACTTC.

This clonotype turned up a few times. The rearrangement joins TRBV29-1 to TRBJ1-2, with D possibly matching TRBD1 (6 bases). Germline CDR1 reads SQVTM; CDR2 reads ANQGSEA. The CDR3 consists of 13 residues. As DNA, the CDR3 is TGCACCTCAGCTCCCGCGGGGGGCGGTGGCTACACCTTC. Its protein product is CTSAPAGGGGYTF. Full variable domain (missing parts from reference TRBV29-1 and TRBJ1-2): SAVISQKPSRDICQRGTSLTIQCQVDSQVTMMFWYRQQPGQSLTLIATANQGSEATYESGFVIDKFPISRPNLTFSTLTVSNMSPEDSSIYLCTSAPAGGGGYTFGSGTRLTVV.

This clonotype appeared a few times. Compared with germline, one end of the junction differs, possibly owing to a read error. This chain uses TRBV29-1 with TRBJ1-2; no definite D call. There are 13 residues in the CDR3. The V gene's germline CDR1 is SQVTM and CDR2 ANQGSEA. The DNA of the CDR3 is TGCAGCGTTGAAGATACTACCCAGTATGGCGACACCTTC. Protein: CSVEDTTQYGDTF. Drawing the rest from reference TRBV29-1 and TRBJ1-2, the complete variable domain is SAVISQKPSRDICQRGTSLTIQCQVDSQVTMMFWYRQQPGQSLTLIATANQGSEATYESGFVIDKFPISRPNLTFSTLTVSNMSPEDSSIYLCSVEDTTQYGDTFGSGTRLTVV.

This clonotype was observed at least ten times. The V gene is TRBV7-6, the J gene TRBJ1-5; perhaps TRBD1 as D (6 bases). The CDR3 loop spans 15 amino acids. Germline V gene sequence: CDR1 SGHVS, CDR2 FNYEAQ. The V end was cut by 2 bases, the J end by 3 bases, with 11 bases between. The CDR3, as DNA: TGTGCCAGCAGCTTATTTTCAGGGGTCAATCAGCCCCAGCATTTT. It encodes CASSLFSGVNQPQHF.

V and J are TRBV28 and TRBJ2-1; D ambiguous. The germline gives CDR1 MDHEN, CDR2 SYDVKM. The CDR3 covers 11 residues. Trimming stripped 1 base from V and 10 bases from J, with 5 bases between. The CDR3 loop reads CASSLFREQFF. The CDR3 nucleotides read TGTGCCAGCAGTTTATTCCGGGAGCAGTTCTTC.

This clonotype has a count of ten or more. This chain connects TRBV12-3 or TRBV12-4 to TRBJ1-2; 7 nucleotides align to TRBD1. The CDR3 is 13 amino acids. V gave up 6 bases and J gave up 7 bases; unmatched junction bases: 8. CDR3 protein: CASSEGAQFGYTF. In DNA, the CDR3 is TGTGCCAGCAGCGAGGGGGCGCAATTTGGCTACACCTTC.

This chain links TRBV27 with TRBJ1-4; no clear D. The CDR3 is 14 amino acids. V lost 4 bases and J lost 8, with 14 bases in between. Germline V lookup: CDR1 MNHEY, CDR2 SMNVEV (reference sequence). The CDR3 reads CASSSPFLGEKLFF. CDR3 in DNA: TGTGCCAGCAGTTCCCCATTCTTGGGGGAAAAACTGTTTTTT. The variable domain in full, completed from reference TRBV27 and TRBJ1-4, reads EAQVTQNPRYLITVTGKKLTVTCSQNMNHEYMSWYRQDPGLGLRQIYYSMNVEVTDKGDVPEGYKVSRKEKRNFPLILESPSPNQTSLYFCASSSPFLGEKLFFGSGTQLSVL.

About this clonotype itself: At one of its ends the junction is not consistent with the germline gene, which may arise from a read error. The rearrangement links TRBV7-7 to TRBJ2-7; 8 nucleotides line up with TRBD1. The length of the CDR3 is 15 residues. In germline, CDR1 is SSHAT, CDR2 FNYEAQ (reference sequence). CDR3 in amino acids: CASSLGTGGFYEQYF. Here the CDR3 DNA reads TGTGCTAGCAGCTTAGGCACAGGGGGGTTTTACGAGCAGTACTTC.

This clonotype was counted only a few times. V usage is TRBV27 and J usage is TRBJ2-7; a possible D gene is TRBD2 (5 bases). The CDR3 loop spans 13 amino acids. Germline CDR1 MNHEY, CDR2 SMNVEV (reference sequence). Trimming stripped 3 bases from V and 4 bases from J, with 10 bases between. The CDR3 coding sequence is TGTGCCAGCAGTTTCGGAGCGGATTACGAGCAGTACTTC. Translating it yields CASSFGADYEQYF.

Remarks on this clonotype: One end of the junction does not line up with germline, which may come from a read error. V is TRBV12-3 or TRBV12-4 and J is TRBJ1-2; D not certain. This CDR3 contains 15 residues. The CDR3 nucleotides are TGTGCCAGCAGTTTAGCCCTTAGGGTGGAAAATGGCGACACCTTC. As protein: CASSLALRVENGDTF.

By proportion, this clonotype is medium-sized. The chain uses TRBV12-3 or TRBV12-4 and TRBJ2-7; D possibly uses TRBD1 or TRBD2 (5 bases each). Deletions cut 1 base from V and 2 bases from J, with 12 bases between. CDR3 length: 15 residues. Written as DNA, the CDR3 is TGTGCCAGCAGTTTAGGGGGGACGGCGACCTACGAGCAGTACTTC. It specifies CASSLGGTATYEQYF.

V usage is TRBV29-1 and J usage is TRBJ2-1, with D perhaps TRBD1 (5 bases). The V gene's germline CDR1 is SQVTM and CDR2 ANQGSEA. CDR3 size: 13 residues. With 2 bases removed from V and 9 bases from J, the gap between germline ends came to 14 bases. CDR3 sequence: CSVELVGAGEQFF. The CDR3, as DNA: TGCAGCGTTGAATTGGTAGGGGCCGGTGAGCAGTTCTTC.

This clonotype turned up a few times. The chain links TRBV28 to TRBJ2-6; D gene uncertain. This CDR3 has 18 amino acids. V was trimmed by 5 bases and J by 0 bases, leaving 17 bases between them. In germline, CDR1 is MDHEN, CDR2 SYDVKM. The CDR3 loop is CASSPRPGASSGANVLTF. The DNA of the CDR3 is TGTGCCAGCAGTCCCAGACCAGGAGCCAGCTCTGGGGCCAACGTCCTGACTTTC.

This clonotype showed up just a few times. The J gene is TRBJ1-4, the V gene TRBV25-1; perhaps TRBD1 as D (5 bases). This CDR3 comprises 15 residues. With 5 bases removed from V and 7 bases from J, the gap between germline ends came to 17 bases. CDR1 and CDR2 from the germline V gene are MGHDK and SYGVNS. The CDR3 spells CASSSGLGPGEKLFF. The CDR3 DNA reads as TGTGCCAGCAGTTCCGGCTTGGGACCCGGTGAAAAACTGTTTTTT.

This clonotype was counted a few times. The chain has TRBV30 and TRBJ2-1; D is perhaps TRBD1 or TRBD2 (5 bases each). This CDR3 has 15 amino acids. The germline CDR1 and CDR2 sequences are GTSNPN and SVGIG (reference sequence). V was cut by 1 base and J by 4 bases, with 14 bases left in between. The CDR3 region has the DNA TGTGCCTGGAGTGCCCTGGGACGGGGATACAATGAGCAGTTCTTC. Its translation is CAWSALGRGYNEQFF.

The chain employs TRBV30 and TRBJ1-5; D ambiguous. The CDR3 sequence is 12 residues long. The germline gives CDR1 GTSNPN, CDR2 SVGIG (reference sequence). Deletions cut 1 base from V and 0 bases from J, with 1 base between. The CDR3 nucleotides are TGTGCCTGGAGTGGTAGCAATCAGCCCCAGCATTTT. Protein sequence: CAWSGSNQPQHF.

This clonotype was detected many times. The V gene is TRBV20-1, the J gene TRBJ1-5, with D unresolved. This CDR3 contains 15 residues. The germline V gene has CDR1 DFQATT and CDR2 SNEGSKA (reference sequence). V lost 5 bases to trimming and J lost 0 bases, with 14 bases between them. This chain's CDR3 is CSAFPDGISNQPQHF. CDR3 coding DNA: TGCAGTGCTTTTCCGGACGGGATTAGCAATCAGCCCCAGCATTTT.

This clonotype is large within its sample. The chain has TRBV13 and TRBJ2-3; the match to TRBD2 covers 10 bases. Germline-derived CDR1 and CDR2 are PRHDT and FYEKMQ (reference sequence). The CDR3 has 18 amino acids. Trimming removed 5 bases from V and 8 bases from J; junction bases left unmatched: 19. The CDR3 spells CASSQLAGSTSSQRTQYF. CDR3 nucleotides: TGTGCCAGCAGCCAACTAGCGGGGTCCACCTCCTCACAGCGTACGCAGTATTTT.

This clonotype was seen at least ten times. The genes are TRBV29-1 and TRBJ2-1; D may be TRBD1 (5 bases). The CDR3 is made up of 13 amino acids. CDR1 SQVTM and CDR2 ANQGSEA come from the germline V gene. V was pared by 1 base and J by 9 bases, with 13 bases between. The CDR3 region is CSVEGEQGVEQFF. The CDR3 bases are TGCAGCGTTGAAGGAGAACAAGGGGTTGAGCAGTTCTTC.

This clonotype was found many times. V usage is TRBV12-3 or TRBV12-4 and J usage is TRBJ2-1; 11 bases agree with TRBD2. The CDR3 consists of 15 residues. After removal of 6 bases from V and 8 bases from J, the junction contained 9 bases not matched to a gene. In DNA form, the CDR3 reads TGTGCCAGCAGCATAGCGGGGGGGCTTATATATGAGCAGTTCTTC. Its protein is CASSIAGGLIYEQFF.

This clonotype occurred many times. V and J are TRBV20-1 and TRBJ2-1; D unclear. The germline V and J ends were trimmed by 6 bases and 4 bases, with 13 bases remaining between them. CDR3 length equals 13 residues. Per germline, CDR1 DFQATT and CDR2 SNEGSKA (reference sequence). CDR3 in amino acids: CSALPIKYNEQFF. DNA for the CDR3: TGCAGTGCCCTCCCAATTAAATACAATGAGCAGTTCTTC.

This chain joins TRBV7-9 and TRBJ2-2, with D hard to call. The V gene's germline CDR1 is SEHNR and CDR2 FQNEAQ (reference sequence). Trimming pared 2 bases from V and 8 bases from J, leaving 6 bases between. CDR3 length: 12 amino acids. CDR3 sequence: CASSLFRGELFF. Written as DNA, the CDR3 is TGTGCCAGCAGCTTATTCCGGGGGGAGCTGTTTTTT.

This clonotype was picked up many times. The chain couples TRBV29-1 to TRBJ2-3; 7 bases are shared with TRBD2. Germline CDR1 SQVTM, CDR2 ANQGSEA. CDR3 length equals 16 residues. V lost 3 bases to trimming and J lost 4 bases; unmatched junction nucleotides: 13. CDR3 region: CSVDAGSGGGPDTQYF. The CDR3 DNA reads as TGCAGCGTTGACGCCGGGAGTGGCGGGGGTCCAGATACGCAGTATTTT.

This clonotype was counted many times. This sequence joins TRBV10-1 and TRBJ2-1, with TRBD1 identical over 11 bases. This CDR3 contains 18 residues. Germline CDR1 reads WNHNN; CDR2 reads SYGVQD (reference sequence). V lost 1 base to trimming and J lost 4 bases; unmatched junction nucleotides: 9. In DNA, the CDR3 is TGCGCCAGCAGTGAGTTCACCCCCGGGACAGGGGGTTACAATGAGCAGTTCTTC. Translating it yields CASSEFTPGTGGYNEQFF.

The chain links TRBV19 to TRBJ2-1; TRBD1 matches at 8 bases. CDR1 is LNHDA and CDR2 is SQIVND in the germline V gene (reference sequence). With 6 bases clipped from V and 7 bases from J, the junction kept 8 bases outside the gene matches. The CDR3 is made up of 14 amino acids. CDR3 sequence: CASSPQTGANEQFF. The CDR3 DNA sequence: TGTGCCAGTAGCCCCCAGACAGGGGCAAATGAGCAGTTCTTC.

The J gene is TRBJ2-1, the V gene TRBV4-1; the D is unclear. Deletions cut 1 base from V and 6 bases from J, with 7 bases between. CDR1 and CDR2 from the germline V gene are MGHRA and YSYEKL. The CDR3 has 13 amino acids. For the CDR3, the DNA is TGCGCCAGCAGCCAAGGTTCTCCCAATGAGCAGTTCTTC. Translated: CASSQGSPNEQFF.